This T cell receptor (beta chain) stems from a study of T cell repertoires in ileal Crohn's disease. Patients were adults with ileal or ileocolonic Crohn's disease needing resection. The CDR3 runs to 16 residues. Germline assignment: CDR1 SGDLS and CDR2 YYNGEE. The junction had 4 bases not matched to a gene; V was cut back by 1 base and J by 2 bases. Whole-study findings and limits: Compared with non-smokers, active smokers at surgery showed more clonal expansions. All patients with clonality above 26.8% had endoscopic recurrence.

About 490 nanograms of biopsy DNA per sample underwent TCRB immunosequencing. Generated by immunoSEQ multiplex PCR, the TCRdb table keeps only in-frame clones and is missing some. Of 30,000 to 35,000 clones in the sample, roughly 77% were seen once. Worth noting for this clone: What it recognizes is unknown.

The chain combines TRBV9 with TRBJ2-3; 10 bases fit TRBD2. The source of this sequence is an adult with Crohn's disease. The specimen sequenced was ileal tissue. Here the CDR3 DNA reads TGTGCCAGCAGCGTACTAGCGGGGGATAACACAGATACGCAGTATTTT. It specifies CASSVLAGDNTDTQYF.